The entry below gives a single T cell receptor (beta chain) sequence along with its context. Other DNA sequences in the same sample also yield this CDR3. The data were taken from a study of blood T cell repertoires in COVID-19. Study-wide background: T cells, B-cell-depleted T cells, or PBMCs provided the cDNA or gDNA that served as material.

V lost 3 bases, J lost 8 bases, and 10 bases lay in between. The CDR3 runs 13 residues. Germline assignment: CDR1 LNHDA and CDR2 SQIVND (reference sequence). Under the authors' procedure: The authors estimated nucleated cell counts from reference gene primer amplification. The assay was immunoSEQ multiplex PCR, and TCRdb's table has in-frame clones only and misses some. V, J and clone size derive from that table, while D and trimming were established from the DNA sequence. The sample has under 150,000 clones, 85% to 90% seen once. The sequencing sample was made of peripheral blood. This chain uses TRBV19 with TRBJ2-2; D is ambiguous. The receptor was derived from a man between 50 and 59 years old with active or convalescent COVID-19. The CDR3 reads CASSIGQPGELFF. CDR3 DNA sequence: TGTGCCAGTAGTATTGGGCAGCCGGGGGAGCTGTTTTTT.